The entry that follows covers one T cell receptor (beta chain) sequence. Its antigen remains unidentified. These data belong to a study of persistence of HIV-infected CD4 T cells. Anti-CD3/anti-CD28 beads served as a nonspecific positive control stimulus. Sorting of responding CD4+ T cells relied on upregulated CD40 ligand together with CD69. The immunoSEQ assay was version 4, run in survey mode. The method was immunoSEQ multiplex PCR; TCRdb's version includes in-frame clones alone and lacks a portion of them. This sample has roughly 35,000 clones, with approximately 90% found just once. Study observations and caveats: TCR oligoclonality correlated with proviral oligoclonality in the same sorted populations.

Germline assignment: CDR1 LGHNA and CDR2 YNFKEQ. CDR3 length: 21 residues. The V segment lost 1 base and the J segment 1 base; nucleotides outside the gene matches: 14. The sequence was obtained from an adult man with HIV who was CMV-seropositive. Sequencing used CD4+ T cells sorted from PBMCs after roughly 18-hour stimulation, obtained from a patient who received antiretroviral therapy. V usage is TRBV4-2 and J usage is TRBJ2-1; 12 bases agree with TRBD1. CDR3 coding DNA: TGTGCCAGCAGCCAAGTCGGCACCGGGACAGGGGGCGCCGGGTCCTACAATGAGCAGTTCTTC. Encoded protein: CASSQVGTGTGGAGSYNEQFF.